This T cell receptor beta chain was found in a study of CD8+ T cells in alopecia areata. Study-level background: The drug, oral tofacitinib, was given to treated patients at 5 to 10 mg twice daily. Study conclusions and caveats: Scalp clonality, along with expanded CD8+ clones among the top 100, was significantly decreased by tofacitinib. Among the cells sequenced in scalp samples are also the resident alphabeta T cells of normal skin.

CDR3 length equals 15 residues. CDR1 and CDR2 from the germline V gene are MDHEN and SYDVKM. V was clipped by 1 base and J by 0 bases, with 10 bases between them. In each case, RNA was isolated and then reverse transcribed into cDNA as the sequencing template. Using immunoSEQ multiplex PCR, the repertoire was profiled, and TCRdb retains in-frame clones only, with some absent. The data contain approximately 200,000 clones, around 43% of them singletons. The treatment here: oral pan-JAK inhibitor, 5-10 mg twice daily. Lesional scalp tissue (obtained by punch biopsy) and peripheral blood were collected from alopecia areata patients. This clone was counted a few times. Its antigen is unidentified. The sample carries other DNA sequences with the same CDR3.

The source is a human donor with alopecia areata. Specimen: CD4+ T cells sorted from blood, collected around week 36, from a patient treated with tofacitinib. V gene TRBV28 combines with J gene TRBJ2-7; D unclear. The CDR3 reads CASSLSPRLSYEQYF. The CDR3 nucleotides are TGTGCCAGCAGTTTATCACCTCGACTCTCCTACGAGCAGTACTTC.